This T cell receptor (beta chain) was retrieved from a study of early T cells in non-severe SARS-CoV-2 infection (dated by TCRdb to 2020 to 2022). In the study overall: Because TCR sequencing was done on bulk RNA from unsorted whole blood, the alpha and beta chains could not be paired.

From its cysteine to its phenylalanine, the CDR3 spans 15 amino acids. The entry retains the CDR3 DNA only, 45 bases that are in frame from base 1. V has 4 bases trimmed and J has 6 bases trimmed; junction bases matching no gene number 6. CDR1 and CDR2, per the germline V gene (reference sequence), are LGHDT and YNNKEL. The library was generated by 5' RACE. The sequencing machine was a NextSeq 500. To correct for sequencing error and PCR bias, the TCR library protocol tagged individual cDNA molecules with unique molecular identifiers. Both TCR alpha and beta chains were sequenced, and tight co-correlation was observed between alpha and beta sequence abundances in each sample. The study's processing was this. Decombinator V4 was used to annotate the V gene, J gene and CDR3 of the TCR sequences. Expanded TCRs were defined as changing significantly between any two time points under a Poisson model with p below 0.0001. TCR abundances were normalised to the total number of TCRs sequenced per sample and expressed as counts per million. MAIT TCRs were defined by TRAV1-2 paired with TRAJ12, TRAJ20 or TRAJ33, and iNKT TCRs by TRAV10 paired with TRAJ18. VDJdb, accessed on 1 November 2021, was searched for TCRs annotated for CMV, EBV and SARS-CoV-2, and TCRs annotated for more than one antigen were excluded. The public reads were quality trimmed at Q25 with fastp and then assembled into clones with MiXCR by TCRdb, keeping productive beta chains. Entries that share a CDR3 protein sequence are merged under the most common genes and DNA. What appears here as the V and J calls and clone size reflects TCRdb's work, not the paper's. The table for this sample lists 85,000 to 95,000 distinct CDR3 sequences; over 15% of them were counted only once. The ten largest clones represent just over 5% of the sample.

Comment on this clonotype: Its recognized antigen is unknown. Base qualities are not recorded, but no much larger clone differs from it by a single base.

The research as a whole found: Matching against VDJdb was skewed toward anti-spike CD8 responses, likely underestimated virus-specific expansions, and missed private and CD4 specificities.

This was a case-control study nested in a cohort of healthcare workers in London, UK, who had nasopharyngeal swab PCR tests and blood samples taken every week. Healthcare workers were recruited during the week of the UK lockdown, between 23 and 31 March 2020, and followed weekly for up to roughly 15 weeks. The rearranged chain carries TRBV3-1 and TRBJ2-6; the junction holds 7 bases that match TRBD1. Sample: whole blood, taken at baseline. This receptor was taken from an adult who was a healthcare worker with PCR-confirmed SARS-CoV-2 infection or an uninfected control (not recorded which). The CDR3 sequence is CASSPTGVTANVLTF. In nucleotides, the sequence is TGTGCCAGCAGCCCCACAGGGGTTACGGCCAACGTCCTGACTTTC.